This passage covers 21 T cell receptor beta chains from one sample sequenced in a study of Ad26.COV2.S vaccination and SARS-CoV-2 variants. The repertoire was sequenced with immunoSEQ multiplex PCR; TCRdb's copy has only in-frame clones and lacks some. Here the sample spans 500,000 or so clones, around nine tenths being singletons. The treatment is: around 19 received Ad26.COV2.S at low or high dose, single or two shots; about five received placebo; per-sample allocation not given. Collection of the samples took place on day 63 after the first injection of vaccine or placebo. The sequences come from peripheral blood, collected in a trial of Ad26.COV2.S vaccine versus placebo. These TCRs come from a person between 18 and 59 years old who received the Ad26.COV2.S COVID-19 vaccine or a placebo.

The genes are TRBV3-1 (or the pseudogene TRBV3-2) and TRBJ1-2; no firm D call. The CDR3 has 14 residues. V lost 4 bases, J lost 4 bases, and 13 bases lay in between. In germline, CDR1 is LGHDT, CDR2 YNNKEL (reference sequence). In DNA, the CDR3 is TGTGCCAGCAGCCCCTTCCGGGGAGTCTATGGCTACACCTTC. This codes for CASSPFRGVYGYTF.

CDR3 bases: TGTGCCAGCAGCTTATGGGGGGCTCAGGATGGCTACACCTTC. It translates to CASSLWGAQDGYTF. V gene TRBV7-6 combines with J gene TRBJ1-2; a possible D gene is TRBD1 (6 bases). Germline V CDR1 and CDR2: SGHVS, FNYEAQ. The CDR3 is made up of 14 amino acids. V gave up 2 bases and J gave up 6 bases, with 13 bases separating them.

The rearrangement links TRBV30 to TRBJ2-3, with 8 bases identical to TRBD1. The CDR3 length is 14 residues. V lost 3 bases, J lost 2 bases, and 4 bases stayed unmatched. The germline gives CDR1 GTSNPN, CDR2 SVGIG (reference sequence). CDR3 residues: CAWRRTGNTDTQYF. In DNA, the CDR3 is TGTGCCTGGAGGAGGACAGGGAACACAGATACGCAGTATTTT.

This chain links TRBV3-1 (or the pseudogene TRBV3-2) with TRBJ1-1, with D tentatively TRBD1 (5 bases). V was clipped by 4 bases and J by 6 bases, with 15 bases between them. Germline V gene lookup returns CDR1 LGHDT and CDR2 YNNKEL (reference sequence). The CDR3 is made up of 14 amino acids. This CDR3 reads CASSPNGALAEAFF. In DNA, the CDR3 is TGTGCCAGCAGCCCCAATGGGGCCTTGGCTGAAGCTTTCTTT.

This clone was seen a single time. V usage is TRBV11-3 and J usage is TRBJ1-1; tentatively, D is TRBD1 (5 bases). This CDR3 is 13 amino acids long. CDR1 SGHNT and CDR2 YENEEA come from the germline V gene. With 6 bases removed from V and 5 bases from J, the gap between germline ends came to 13 bases. CDR3 residues: CASSRGGRTEAFF. CDR3 DNA: TGTGCCAGCAGTAGGGGAGGGAGAACTGAAGCTTTCTTT.

This sequence joins TRBV11-2 and TRBJ2-7; a possible D gene is TRBD2 (5 bases). The CDR3 totals 15 residues. The germline gives CDR1 SGHAT, CDR2 FQNNGV. The V end lost 0 bases, the J end lost 6 bases, and 15 bases lay between the germline ends. This CDR3 reads CASSLDSRGWGEQYF. DNA for the CDR3: TGTGCCAGCAGCTTAGATAGCCGGGGATGGGGCGAGCAGTACTTC.

V gene TRBV10-3 combines with J gene TRBJ2-5; 13 positions agree with TRBD2. This CDR3 region has 17 residues. CDR1 and CDR2 from the germline V gene are ENHRY and SYGVKD. With V trimmed by 2 bases and J by 1 base, 4 bases remained unmatched. DNA for the CDR3: TGTGCCATCAGTGAGGGACTAGCGGGAGTATCCCAAGAGACCCAGTACTTC. Translation: CAISEGLAGVSQETQYF.

V and J are TRBV5-6 and TRBJ2-7, with 8 bases that match TRBD1. The CDR3 spans 16 residues. Germline V CDR1 and CDR2: SGHDT, YYEEEE. Unmatched junction bases numbered 15, after V lost 5 bases and J lost 5 bases. The DNA for the CDR3 is TGTGCCAGCAGTTGGGGCCTGGGCAGGGGGCAGAACGAGCAGTACTTC. Translating it yields CASSWGLGRGQNEQYF.

This sequence joins TRBV9 and TRBJ1-2, with D perhaps TRBD1 (5 bases). CDR3 size: 16 residues. Germline CDR1 and CDR2: SGDLS and YYNGEE. Trimming took off 2 bases at V and 2 bases at J, with 16 bases between the two ends. The CDR3 sequence is CASSVSVRGHNYGYTF. The CDR3 DNA reads as TGTGCCAGCAGCGTGTCAGTCCGGGGCCACAACTATGGCTACACCTTC.

The chain recombines TRBV24-1 with TRBJ2-1, with D perhaps matching TRBD2 (5 bases). The CDR3 sequence is 11 residues long. Trimming took 2 bases from V and 10 from J, leaving 5 bases between them. Germline V CDR1 and CDR2: KGHDR, SFDVKD. The CDR3 DNA reads as TGTGCCACCAGTGATTGGAGGGAGCAGTTCTTC. Amino acids: CATSDWREQFF.

The chain has TRBV9 and TRBJ2-7; the D gene is possibly TRBD1 (6 bases). Germline loops: CDR1 SGDLS, CDR2 YYNGEE. The CDR3 is 14 residues long. V dropped 0 bases and J dropped 5 bases, with 12 bases sitting between them. The CDR3 reads CASSVGGGIDEQYF. Here the CDR3 DNA reads TGTGCCAGCAGCGTAGGAGGGGGTATCGACGAGCAGTACTTC.

This chain connects TRBV5-4 to TRBJ2-3; 9 bases align to TRBD2. CDR3 size: 17 residues. Unmatched junction bases numbered 6, after V lost 0 bases and J lost 1 base. The germline V gene has CDR1 SGHNT and CDR2 YYREEE (reference sequence). In nucleotides, the CDR3 is TGTGCCAGCAGCTTGGACCGTGCGGGAGGGCGCACAGATACGCAGTATTTT. Amino acids: CASSLDRAGGRTDTQYF.

The rearrangement joins TRBV6-1 to TRBJ2-3, with 8 bases fitting TRBD2. There are 17 residues in the CDR3. V shed 0 bases and J 0 bases; nucleotides not matched to a gene: 5. Germline CDR1 is MNHNS and CDR2 is SASEGT. CDR3: CASSEAIAGTSTDTQYF. CDR3 sequence (DNA): TGTGCCAGCAGTGAAGCGATAGCGGGGACTAGCACAGATACGCAGTATTTT.

CDR3 DNA: TGTGCCAGCTTACCAAGAGGGAACACTGAAGCTTTCTTT. As protein: CASLPRGNTEAFF. The genes are TRBV6-5 and TRBJ1-1; D is uncertain. The CDR3 has 13 residues. CDR1 is MNHEY and CDR2 is SVGAGI in the germline V gene. V shed 8 bases and J shed 1 base, with 11 bases lying between them.

This rearrangement joins TRBV19 to TRBJ1-4; no clear D. This CDR3 is built from 15 residues. Looked up from germline, CDR1 is LNHDA and CDR2 is SQIVND (reference sequence). V lost 2 bases to trimming and J lost 5 bases, with 12 bases between them. CDR3 loop: CASSIMIGRNEKLFF. The CDR3 DNA reads TGTGCCAGTAGTATAATGATAGGGCGGAATGAAAAACTGTTTTTT.

V and J are TRBV7-9 and TRBJ2-3; D remains ambiguous. This CDR3 is built from 10 residues. Deletions cut 5 bases from V and 7 bases from J, with 4 bases between. Germline CDR1 SEHNR, CDR2 FQNEAQ (reference sequence). The CDR3 protein is CASSPYTQYF. The CDR3 nucleotides read TGTGCCAGCAGCCCCTATACGCAGTATTTT.

The gene calls are TRBV7-6 and TRBJ2-2; the D gene is possibly TRBD2 (5 bases). Trimming cost V 2 bases and J 3 bases, with 13 bases left between them. CDR1 is SGHVS, CDR2 FNYEAQ, per germline. This CDR3 contains 16 residues. In nucleotides, the CDR3 is TGTGCCAGCAGCTTACGTGAGGGCCACTACACCGGGGAGCTGTTTTTT. It is translated as CASSLREGHYTGELFF.

The chain joins TRBV4-1 to TRBJ1-1; a possible D gene is TRBD1 (5 bases). V was pared by 6 bases and J by 4 bases, with 12 bases between. Germline V gene lookup returns CDR1 MGHRA and CDR2 YSYEKL. The CDR3 is 13 amino acids. Written as DNA, the CDR3 is TGCGCCAGCAGTCAGGGAGGGAGCACTGAAGCTTTCTTT. Residues: CASSQGGSTEAFF.

The chain has TRBV5-4 and TRBJ2-7; the match to TRBD2 covers 7 bases. The CDR3 sequence is 15 residues long. CDR1 and CDR2 from the germline V gene are SGHNT and YYREEE (reference sequence). The trim removed 2 bases at V and 3 bases at J, leaving 8 bases unmatched. The CDR3 loop reads CASSLRSGMGYEQYF. DNA of the CDR3: TGTGCCAGCAGCTTACGGAGCGGGATGGGCTACGAGCAGTACTTC.

This clone was seen once. The V call is TRBV3-1 (or the pseudogene TRBV3-2), the J call TRBJ2-3; D ambiguous. Trimming cost V 0 bases and J 0 bases, with 10 bases left between them. CDR1 is LGHDT and CDR2 is YNNKEL in the germline V gene (reference sequence). The CDR3 spans 16 residues. DNA of the CDR3: TGTGCCAGCAGCCAAGATCCACTTTTTAGCACAGATACGCAGTATTTT. This gives the protein CASSQDPLFSTDTQYF.

The CDR3 sequence is CASWREYTGELFF. CDR3 sequence (DNA): TGTGCCAGCTGGAGGGAGTACACCGGGGAGCTGTTTTTT. V and J are TRBV2 and TRBJ2-2; a possible D gene is TRBD2 (6 bases). Germline V gene data show CDR1 as SNHLY and CDR2 as FYNNEI. There are 13 residues in the CDR3. V was cut by 8 bases and J by 3 bases, with 10 bases left in between.